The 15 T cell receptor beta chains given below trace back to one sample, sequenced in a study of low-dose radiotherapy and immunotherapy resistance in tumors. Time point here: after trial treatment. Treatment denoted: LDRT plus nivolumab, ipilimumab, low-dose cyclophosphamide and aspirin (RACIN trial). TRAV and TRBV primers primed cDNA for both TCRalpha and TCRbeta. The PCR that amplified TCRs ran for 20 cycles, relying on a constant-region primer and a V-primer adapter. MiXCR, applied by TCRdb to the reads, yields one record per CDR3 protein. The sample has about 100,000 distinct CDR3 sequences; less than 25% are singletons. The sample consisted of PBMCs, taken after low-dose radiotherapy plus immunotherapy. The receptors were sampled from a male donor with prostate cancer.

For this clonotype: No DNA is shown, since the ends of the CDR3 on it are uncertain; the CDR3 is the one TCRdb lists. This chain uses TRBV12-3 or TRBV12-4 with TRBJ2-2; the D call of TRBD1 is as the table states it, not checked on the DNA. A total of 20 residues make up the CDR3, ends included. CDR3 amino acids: CASRSRGGATGELFFFFFFF.

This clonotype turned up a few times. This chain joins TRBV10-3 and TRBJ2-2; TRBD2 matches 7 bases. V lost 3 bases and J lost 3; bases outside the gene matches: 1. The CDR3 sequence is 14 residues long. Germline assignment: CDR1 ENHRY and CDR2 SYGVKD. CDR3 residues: CAISDAGDTGELFF. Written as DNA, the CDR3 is TGTGCCATCAGTGATGCGGGGGACACCGGGGAGCTGTTTTTT.

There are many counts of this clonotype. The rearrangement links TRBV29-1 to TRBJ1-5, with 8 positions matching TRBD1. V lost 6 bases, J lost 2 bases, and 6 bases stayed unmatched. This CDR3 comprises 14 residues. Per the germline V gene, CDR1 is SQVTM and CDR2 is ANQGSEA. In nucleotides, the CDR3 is TGCAGCGTCACGGGGACAGGACGCAATCAGCCCCAGCATTTT. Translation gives CSVTGTGRNQPQHF. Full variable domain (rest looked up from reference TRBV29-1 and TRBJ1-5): SAVISQKPSRDICQRGTSLTIQCQVDSQVTMMFWYRQQPGQSLTLIATANQGSEATYESGFVIDKFPISRPNLTFSTLTVSNMSPEDSSIYLCSVTGTGRNQPQHFGDGTRLSIL.

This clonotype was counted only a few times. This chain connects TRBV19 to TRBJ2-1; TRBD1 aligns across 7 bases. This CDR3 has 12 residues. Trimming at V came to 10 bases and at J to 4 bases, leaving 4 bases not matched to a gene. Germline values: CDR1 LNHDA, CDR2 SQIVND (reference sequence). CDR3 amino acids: CATGQSYNEQFF. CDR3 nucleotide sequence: TGTGCCACGGGACAGTCTTACAATGAGCAGTTCTTC. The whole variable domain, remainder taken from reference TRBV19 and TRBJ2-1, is DGGITQSPKYLFRKEGQNVTLSCEQNLNHDAMYWYRQDPGQGLRLIYYSQIVNDFQKGDIAEGYSVSREKKESFPLTVTSAQKNPTAFYLCATGQSYNEQFFGPGTRLTVL.

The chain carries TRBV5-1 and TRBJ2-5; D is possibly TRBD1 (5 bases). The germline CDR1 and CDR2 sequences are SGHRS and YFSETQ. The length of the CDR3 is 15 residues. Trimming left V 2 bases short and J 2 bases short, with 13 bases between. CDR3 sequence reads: CASSFYGAEQETQYF. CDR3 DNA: TGCGCCAGCAGCTTTTATGGGGCTGAGCAAGAGACCCAGTACTTC.

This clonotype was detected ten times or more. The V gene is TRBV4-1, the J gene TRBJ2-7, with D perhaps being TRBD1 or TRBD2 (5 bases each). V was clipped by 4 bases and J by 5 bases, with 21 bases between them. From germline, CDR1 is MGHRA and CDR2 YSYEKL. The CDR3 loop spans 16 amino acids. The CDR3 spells CASSLREGPAFNEQYF. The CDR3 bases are TGCGCCAGCAGCCTAAGAGAGGGACCTGCGTTCAACGAGCAGTACTTC.

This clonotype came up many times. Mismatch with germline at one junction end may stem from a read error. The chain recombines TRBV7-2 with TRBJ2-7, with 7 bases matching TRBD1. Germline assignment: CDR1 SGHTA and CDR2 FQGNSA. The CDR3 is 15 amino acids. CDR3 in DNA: TGTGCCAGCAGCCTAGCCGGGGACAGAAACTACGAGCAGTACTTC. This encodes CASSLAGDRNYEQYF.

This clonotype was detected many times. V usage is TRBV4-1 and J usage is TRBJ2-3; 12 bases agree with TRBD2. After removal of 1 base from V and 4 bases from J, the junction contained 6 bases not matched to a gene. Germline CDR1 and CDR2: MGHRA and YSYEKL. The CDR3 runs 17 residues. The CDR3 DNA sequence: TGCGCCAGCAGCCAAGTTGGTCGGACTAGCGGGGCAGATACGCAGTATTTT. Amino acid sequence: CASSQVGRTSGADTQYF.

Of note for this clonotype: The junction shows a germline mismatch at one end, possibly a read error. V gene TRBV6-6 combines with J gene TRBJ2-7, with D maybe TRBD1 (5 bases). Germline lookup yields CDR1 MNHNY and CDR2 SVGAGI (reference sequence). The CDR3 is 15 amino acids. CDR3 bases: TGTGCCAGCAGTTACTCCAGGGTTTCATTCTACGAGCAGCACTTC. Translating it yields CASSYSRVSFYEQHF.

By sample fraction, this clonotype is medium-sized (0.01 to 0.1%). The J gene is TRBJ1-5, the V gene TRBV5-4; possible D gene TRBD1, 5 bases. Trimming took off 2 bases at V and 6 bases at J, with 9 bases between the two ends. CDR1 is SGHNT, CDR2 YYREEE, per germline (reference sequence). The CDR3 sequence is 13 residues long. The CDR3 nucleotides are TGTGCCAGCAGCTTCCAGGGCTCTCAGCCCCAGCATTTT. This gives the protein CASSFQGSQPQHF.

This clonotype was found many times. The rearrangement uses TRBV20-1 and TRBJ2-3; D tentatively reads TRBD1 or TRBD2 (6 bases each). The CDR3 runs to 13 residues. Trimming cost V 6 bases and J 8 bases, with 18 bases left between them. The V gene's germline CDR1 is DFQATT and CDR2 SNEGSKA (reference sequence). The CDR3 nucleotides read TGCAGTGCGCAAGACCAAGGGGGAGGTACGCAGTATTTT. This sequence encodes CSAQDQGGGTQYF.

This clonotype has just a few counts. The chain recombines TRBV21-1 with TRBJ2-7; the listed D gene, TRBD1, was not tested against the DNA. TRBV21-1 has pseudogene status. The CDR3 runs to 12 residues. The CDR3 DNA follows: TGTGCCAGGGGGGGGGGCTCCTACGAGCAGTACTTC. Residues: CARGGGSYEQYF.

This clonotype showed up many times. The CDR3, as DNA: TGTGCCAGTAGTATAGGAGCAACTGCAACTAATGAAAAACTGTTTTTT. The encoded protein is CASSIGATATNEKLFF. The chain couples TRBV19 to TRBJ1-4, with no clear D. Germline lookup yields CDR1 LNHDA and CDR2 SQIVND (reference sequence). Between the trimmed V and J ends, which lost 1 base and 0 bases, there was a span of 9 bases. The CDR3 is 16 residues long.

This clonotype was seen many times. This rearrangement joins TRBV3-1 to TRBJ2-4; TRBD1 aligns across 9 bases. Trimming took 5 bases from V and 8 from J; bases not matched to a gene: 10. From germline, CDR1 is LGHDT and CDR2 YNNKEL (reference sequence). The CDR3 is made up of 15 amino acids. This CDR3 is CASSEGQGILYIQYF. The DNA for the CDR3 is TGTGCCAGCAGCGAGGGACAGGGTATATTATACATTCAGTACTTC.

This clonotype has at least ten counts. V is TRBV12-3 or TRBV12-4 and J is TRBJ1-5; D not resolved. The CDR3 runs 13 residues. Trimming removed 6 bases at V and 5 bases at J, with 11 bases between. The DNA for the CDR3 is TGTGCCAGCAGCCAAGTCGATGATCAGCCCCAGCATTTT. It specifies CASSQVDDQPQHF.